The 4 T cell receptor beta chains presented below share a single source sample, sequenced in a study of shared clonotypes between healthy human individuals. Method: immunoSEQ multiplex PCR; TCRdb's copy keeps in-frame clones and lacks some. The table lists around 1,000,000 clones, roughly 77% of them singletons. The sequenced sample consisted of memory CD4+ T cells from PBMCs. Specified subset: CD45RA-negative fraction. The receptors were sampled from a man in his late teens or twenties in good health. Some clones in this sample may be carry-over from other donors' samples.

The chain has TRBV5-4 and TRBJ1-1; 9 bases match TRBD1. The CDR3 loop spans 15 amino acids. CDR1 SGHNT and CDR2 YYREEE come from the germline V gene (reference sequence). Losses at the gene ends were 0 bases for V and 4 bases for J; bases not matched to a gene: 4. The CDR3 DNA reads as TGTGCCAGCAGCTTGGACAGGGGGCAATTCACTGAAGCTTTCTTT. Its translation is CASSLDRGQFTEAFF.

This CDR3 is CASSAYREEGYTF. DNA of the CDR3: TGTGCCAGCAGCGCGTACAGGGAGGAGGGCTACACCTTC. J is TRBJ1-2 and V is TRBV7-9, with D possibly TRBD1 on 6 matching bases. The CDR3 totals 13 residues. CDR1 is SEHNR and CDR2 is FQNEAQ in the germline V gene (reference sequence). With 5 bases removed from V and 8 bases from J, the gap between germline ends came to 15 bases. The full variable domain, rest sourced from reference TRBV7-9 and TRBJ1-2, is DTGVSQNPRHKITKRGQNVTFRCDPISEHNRLYWYRQTLGQGPEFLTYFQNEAQLEKSRLLSDRFSAERPKGSFSTLEIQRTEQGDSAMYLCASSAYREEGYTFGSGTRLTVV.

The rearrangement links TRBV7-2 to TRBJ1-1; 8 nucleotides line up with TRBD1. V shed 4 bases and J 2 bases; nucleotides not matched to a gene: 6. This CDR3 comprises 15 residues. Germline V gives CDR1 SGHTA, CDR2 FQGNSA. The CDR3 protein is CASSSLGQANTEAFF. The CDR3 coding sequence is TGTGCCAGCAGCTCGTTGGGACAGGCCAACACTGAAGCTTTCTTT.

The V call is TRBV7-8, the J call TRBJ1-2; D call uncertain. The V end was cut by 1 base, the J end by 5 bases, with 5 bases between. The CDR3 length is 12 residues. Germline V gives CDR1 SGHVS, CDR2 FQNEAQ. This CDR3 reads CASSLGEYGYTF. The CDR3 DNA sequence: TGTGCCAGCAGCTTAGGGGAATATGGCTACACCTTC.